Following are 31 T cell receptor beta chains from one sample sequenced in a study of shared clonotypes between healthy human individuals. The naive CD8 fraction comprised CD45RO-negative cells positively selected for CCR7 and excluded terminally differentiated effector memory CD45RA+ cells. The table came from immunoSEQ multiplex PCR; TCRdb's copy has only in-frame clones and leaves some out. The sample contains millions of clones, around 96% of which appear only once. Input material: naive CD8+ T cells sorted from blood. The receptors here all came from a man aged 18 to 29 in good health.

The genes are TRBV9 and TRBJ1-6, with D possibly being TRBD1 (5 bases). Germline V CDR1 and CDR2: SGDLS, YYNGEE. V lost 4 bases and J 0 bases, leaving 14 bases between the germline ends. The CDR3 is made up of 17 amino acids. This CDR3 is CASSRDADSSYNSPLHF. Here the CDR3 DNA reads TGTGCCAGCAGCCGGGACGCCGATAGCTCCTATAATTCACCCCTCCACTTT.

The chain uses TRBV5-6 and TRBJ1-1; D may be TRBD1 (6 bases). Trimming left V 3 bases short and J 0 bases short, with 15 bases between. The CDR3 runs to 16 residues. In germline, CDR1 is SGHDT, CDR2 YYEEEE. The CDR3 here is CASSYAPQGMNTEAFF. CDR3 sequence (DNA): TGTGCCAGCAGCTACGCCCCCCAGGGGATGAACACTGAAGCTTTCTTT. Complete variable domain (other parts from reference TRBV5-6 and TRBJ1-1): DAGVTQSPTHLIKTRGQQVTLRCSPKSGHDTVSWYQQALGQGPQFIFQYYEEEERQRGNFPDRFSGHQFPNYSSELNVNALLLGDSALYLCASSYAPQGMNTEAFFGQGTRLTVV.

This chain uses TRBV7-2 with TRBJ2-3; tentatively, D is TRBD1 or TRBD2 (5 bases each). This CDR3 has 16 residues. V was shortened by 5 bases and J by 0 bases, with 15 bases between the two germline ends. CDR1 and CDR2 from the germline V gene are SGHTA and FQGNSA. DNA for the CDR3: TGTGCCAGCAGCGTGGGGGTTGGGATTAGCACAGATACGCAGTATTTT. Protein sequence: CASSVGVGISTDTQYF.

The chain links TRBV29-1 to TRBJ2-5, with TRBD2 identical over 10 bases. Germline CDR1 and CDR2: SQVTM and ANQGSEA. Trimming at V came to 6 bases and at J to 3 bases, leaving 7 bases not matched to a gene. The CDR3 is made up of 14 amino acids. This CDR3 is CSVAGTSVKETQYF. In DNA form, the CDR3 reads TGCAGCGTGGCCGGGACTAGCGTCAAAGAGACCCAGTACTTC.

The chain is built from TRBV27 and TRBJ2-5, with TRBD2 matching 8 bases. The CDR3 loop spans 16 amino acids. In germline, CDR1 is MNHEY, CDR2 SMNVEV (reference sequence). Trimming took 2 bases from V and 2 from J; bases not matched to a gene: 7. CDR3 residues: CASSLVIGGEQETQYF. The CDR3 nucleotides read TGTGCCAGCAGTTTAGTCATCGGGGGGGAACAAGAGACCCAGTACTTC.

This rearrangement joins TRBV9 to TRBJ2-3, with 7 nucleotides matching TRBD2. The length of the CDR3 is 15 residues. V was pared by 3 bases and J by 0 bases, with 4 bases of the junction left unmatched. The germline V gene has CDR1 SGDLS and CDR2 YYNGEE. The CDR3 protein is CASSADGGSTDTQYF. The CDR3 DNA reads TGTGCCAGCAGCGCCGACGGGGGGAGCACAGATACGCAGTATTTT.

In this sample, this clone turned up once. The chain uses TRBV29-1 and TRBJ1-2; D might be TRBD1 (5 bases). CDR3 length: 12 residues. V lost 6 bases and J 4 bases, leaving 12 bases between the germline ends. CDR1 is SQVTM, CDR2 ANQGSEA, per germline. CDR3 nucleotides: TGCAGCGTCCCCGGGGGAATCTATGGCTACACCTTC. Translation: CSVPGGIYGYTF.

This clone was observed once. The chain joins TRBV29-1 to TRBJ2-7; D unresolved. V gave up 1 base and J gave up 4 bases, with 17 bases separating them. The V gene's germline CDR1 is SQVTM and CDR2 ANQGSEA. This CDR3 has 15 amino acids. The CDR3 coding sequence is TGCAGCGTTGAAGTGGGTAACAGTCCCCAGTACGAGCAGTACTTC. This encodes CSVEVGNSPQYEQYF.

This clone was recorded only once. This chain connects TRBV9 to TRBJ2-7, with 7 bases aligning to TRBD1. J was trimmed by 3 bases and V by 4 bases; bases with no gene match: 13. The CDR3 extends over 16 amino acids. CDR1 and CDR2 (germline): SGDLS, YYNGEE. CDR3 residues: CASSKDFSGGHYEQYF. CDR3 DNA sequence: TGTGCCAGCAGCAAAGACTTCTCAGGGGGTCACTACGAGCAGTACTTC.

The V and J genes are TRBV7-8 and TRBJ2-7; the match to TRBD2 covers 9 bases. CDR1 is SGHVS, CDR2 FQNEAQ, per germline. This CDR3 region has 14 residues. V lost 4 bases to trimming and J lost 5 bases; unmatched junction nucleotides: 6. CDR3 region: CASSSRGGRDEQYF. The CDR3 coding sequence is TGTGCCAGCAGCTCGCGGGGGGGCAGGGACGAGCAGTACTTC.

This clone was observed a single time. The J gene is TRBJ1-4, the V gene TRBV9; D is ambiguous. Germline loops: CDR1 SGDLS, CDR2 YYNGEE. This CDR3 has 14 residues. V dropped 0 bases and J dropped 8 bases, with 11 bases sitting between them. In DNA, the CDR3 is TGTGCCAGCAGCGTAGGTGTCGAGGGAGAAAAACTGTTTTTT. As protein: CASSVGVEGEKLFF.

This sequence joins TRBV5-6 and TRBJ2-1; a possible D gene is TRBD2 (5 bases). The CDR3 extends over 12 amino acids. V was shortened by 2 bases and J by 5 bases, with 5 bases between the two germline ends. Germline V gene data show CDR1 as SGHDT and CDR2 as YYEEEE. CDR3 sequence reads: CASSFGNNEQFF. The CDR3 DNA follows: TGTGCCAGCAGCTTCGGGAACAATGAGCAGTTCTTC.

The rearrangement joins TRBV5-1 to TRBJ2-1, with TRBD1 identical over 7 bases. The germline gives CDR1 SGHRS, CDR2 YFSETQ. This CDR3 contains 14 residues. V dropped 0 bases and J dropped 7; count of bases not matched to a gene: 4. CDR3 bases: TGCGCCAGCAGCTTGGGTACAGGGGAAAATGAGCAGTTCTTC. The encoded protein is CASSLGTGENEQFF.

The CDR3 loop reads CASSLESGGSDYEQYF. CDR3 bases: TGTGCCAGCAGCTTAGAGTCCGGAGGCAGTGACTACGAGCAGTACTTC. J is TRBJ2-7 and V is TRBV5-4; D possibly corresponds to TRBD2 (5 bases). The CDR3 sequence is 16 residues long. Germline assignment: CDR1 SGHNT and CDR2 YYREEE (reference sequence). Trimming took off 2 bases at V and 3 bases at J, with 18 bases between the two ends.

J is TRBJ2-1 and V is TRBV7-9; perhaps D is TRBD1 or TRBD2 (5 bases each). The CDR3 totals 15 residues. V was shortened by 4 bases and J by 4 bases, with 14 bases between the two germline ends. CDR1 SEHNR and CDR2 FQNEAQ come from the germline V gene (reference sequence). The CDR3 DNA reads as TGTGCCAGCAGCTCAGGGAGCCCCGAATACAATGAGCAGTTCTTC. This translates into CASSSGSPEYNEQFF.

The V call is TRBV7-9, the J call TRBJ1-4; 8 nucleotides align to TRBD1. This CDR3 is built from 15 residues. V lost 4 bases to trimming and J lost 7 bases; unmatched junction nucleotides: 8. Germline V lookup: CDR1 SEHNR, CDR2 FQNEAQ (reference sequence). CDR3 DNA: TGTGCCAGCAGCTGGCAGGGGGCAGTGGCTGAAAAACTGTTTTTT. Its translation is CASSWQGAVAEKLFF.

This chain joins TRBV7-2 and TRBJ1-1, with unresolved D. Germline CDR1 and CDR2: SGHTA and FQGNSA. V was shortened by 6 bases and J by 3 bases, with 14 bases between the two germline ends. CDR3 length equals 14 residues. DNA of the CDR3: TGTGCCAGCAGATCCATAGAGCGGGACACTGAAGCTTTCTTT. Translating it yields CASRSIERDTEAFF.

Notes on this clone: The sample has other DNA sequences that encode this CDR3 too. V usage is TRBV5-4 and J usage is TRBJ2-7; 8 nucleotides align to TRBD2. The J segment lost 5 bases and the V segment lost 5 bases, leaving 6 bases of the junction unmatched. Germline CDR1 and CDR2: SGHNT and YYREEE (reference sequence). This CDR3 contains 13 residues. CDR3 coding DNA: TGTGCCAGCAGTCCGGGAGGGCCGGACGAGCAGTACTTC. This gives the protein CASSPGGPDEQYF.

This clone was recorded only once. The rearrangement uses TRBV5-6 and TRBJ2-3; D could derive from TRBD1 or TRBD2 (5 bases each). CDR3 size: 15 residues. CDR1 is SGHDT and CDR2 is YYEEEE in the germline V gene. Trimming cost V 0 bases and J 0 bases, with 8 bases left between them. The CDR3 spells CASSLVGASTDTQYF. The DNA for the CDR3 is TGTGCCAGCAGCTTGGTCGGGGCTAGCACAGATACGCAGTATTTT.

CDR3 sequence reads: CASSNPTSGGPYEQYF. CDR3 sequence (DNA): TGTGCCAGCAGCAACCCGACTAGCGGGGGGCCTTACGAGCAGTACTTC. J is TRBJ2-7 and V is TRBV9; TRBD2 matches at 13 bases. Trimming took 4 bases from V and 4 from J; bases not matched to a gene: 8. The germline V gene has CDR1 SGDLS and CDR2 YYNGEE. The CDR3 totals 16 residues.

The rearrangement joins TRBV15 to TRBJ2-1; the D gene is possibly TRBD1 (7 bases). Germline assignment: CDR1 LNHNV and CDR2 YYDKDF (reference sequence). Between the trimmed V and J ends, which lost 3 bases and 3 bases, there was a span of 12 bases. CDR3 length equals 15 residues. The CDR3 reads CATSRGGQIYNEQFF. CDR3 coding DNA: TGTGCCACCAGCAGGGGGGGACAGATCTACAATGAGCAGTTCTTC.

CDR3 bases: TGTGCCAGCAGCCCCCACCGGGACAGCTCCTACGAGCAGTACTTC. Protein product: CASSPHRDSSYEQYF. The rearrangement uses TRBV9 and TRBJ2-7; TRBD1 matches at 7 bases. Unmatched junction bases numbered 7, after V lost 4 bases and J lost 0 bases. The CDR3 runs to 15 residues. Germline V gene data show CDR1 as SGDLS and CDR2 as YYNGEE.

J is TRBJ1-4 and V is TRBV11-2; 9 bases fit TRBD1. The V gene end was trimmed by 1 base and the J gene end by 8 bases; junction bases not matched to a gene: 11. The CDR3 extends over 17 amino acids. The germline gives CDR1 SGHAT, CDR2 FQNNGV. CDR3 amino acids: CASSLGTGGAGQEKLFF. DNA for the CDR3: TGTGCCAGCAGCTTAGGTACAGGGGGCGCGGGGCAAGAAAAACTGTTTTTT.

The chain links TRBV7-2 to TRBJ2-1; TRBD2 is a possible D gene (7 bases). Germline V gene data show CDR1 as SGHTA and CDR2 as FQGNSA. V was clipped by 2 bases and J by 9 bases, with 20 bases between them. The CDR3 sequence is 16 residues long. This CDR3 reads CASSLQLVGGPGEQFF. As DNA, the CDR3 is TGTGCCAGCAGCTTACAGCTTGTCGGGGGGCCAGGTGAGCAGTTCTTC.

The CDR3: CASSPDPRPQHF. The CDR3 DNA reads TGTGCCAGCAGCCCCGACCCGAGGCCCCAGCATTTT. The V call is TRBV28, the J call TRBJ1-5; no reliable D call. CDR1 MDHEN and CDR2 SYDVKM come from the germline V gene. The CDR3 is 12 amino acids. The V end lost 6 bases, the J end lost 9 bases, and 12 bases lay between the germline ends. The full variable domain, with the rest looked up from reference TRBV28 and TRBJ1-5, is DVKVTQSSRYLVKRTGEKVFLECVQDMDHENMFWYRQDPGLGLRLIYFSYDVKMKEKGDIPEGYSVSREKKERFSLILESASTNQTSMYLCASSPDPRPQHFGDGTRLSIL.

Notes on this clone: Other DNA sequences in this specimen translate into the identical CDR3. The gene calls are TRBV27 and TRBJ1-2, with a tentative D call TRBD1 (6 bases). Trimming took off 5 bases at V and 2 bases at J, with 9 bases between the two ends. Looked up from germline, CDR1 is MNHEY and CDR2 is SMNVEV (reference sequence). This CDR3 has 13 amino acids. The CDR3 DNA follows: TGTGCCAGCAGTCCCACAGGGAACTATGGCTACACCTTC. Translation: CASSPTGNYGYTF.

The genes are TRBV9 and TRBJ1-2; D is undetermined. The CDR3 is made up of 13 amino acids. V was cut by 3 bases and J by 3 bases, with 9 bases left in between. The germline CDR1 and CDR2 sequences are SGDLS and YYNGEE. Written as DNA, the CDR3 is TGTGCCAGCAGCGCGCTCCGGGACTATGGCTACACCTTC. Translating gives CASSALRDYGYTF.

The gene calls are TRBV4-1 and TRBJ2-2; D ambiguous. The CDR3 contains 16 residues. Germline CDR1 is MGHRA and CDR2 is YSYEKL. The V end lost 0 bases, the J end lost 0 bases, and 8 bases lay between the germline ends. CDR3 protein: CASSQDPYTNTGELFF. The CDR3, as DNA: TGCGCCAGCAGCCAAGACCCCTACACGAACACCGGGGAGCTGTTTTTT.

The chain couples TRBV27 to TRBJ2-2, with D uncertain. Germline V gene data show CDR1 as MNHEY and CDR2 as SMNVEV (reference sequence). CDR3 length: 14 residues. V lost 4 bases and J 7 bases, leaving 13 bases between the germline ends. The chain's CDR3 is CASSSLNGNGELFF. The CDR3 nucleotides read TGTGCCAGCAGTTCGCTAAATGGGAACGGGGAGCTGTTTTTT.

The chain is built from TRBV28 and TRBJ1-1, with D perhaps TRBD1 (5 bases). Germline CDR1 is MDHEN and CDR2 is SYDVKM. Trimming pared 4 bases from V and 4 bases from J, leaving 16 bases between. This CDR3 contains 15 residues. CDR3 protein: CASSWPRSGSTEAFF. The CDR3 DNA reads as TGTGCCAGCAGTTGGCCCAGATCAGGGAGCACTGAAGCTTTCTTT.

This chain's CDR3 is CASSLEPETSLYEQYF. In nucleotides, the CDR3 is TGTGCCAGCAGCTTAGAACCAGAGACTAGTCTCTACGAGCAGTACTTC. The chain joins TRBV11-2 to TRBJ2-7; D may be TRBD2 (6 bases). In germline, CDR1 is SGHAT, CDR2 FQNNGV. V was shortened by 0 bases and J by 3 bases, with 15 bases between the two germline ends. The CDR3 covers 16 residues.